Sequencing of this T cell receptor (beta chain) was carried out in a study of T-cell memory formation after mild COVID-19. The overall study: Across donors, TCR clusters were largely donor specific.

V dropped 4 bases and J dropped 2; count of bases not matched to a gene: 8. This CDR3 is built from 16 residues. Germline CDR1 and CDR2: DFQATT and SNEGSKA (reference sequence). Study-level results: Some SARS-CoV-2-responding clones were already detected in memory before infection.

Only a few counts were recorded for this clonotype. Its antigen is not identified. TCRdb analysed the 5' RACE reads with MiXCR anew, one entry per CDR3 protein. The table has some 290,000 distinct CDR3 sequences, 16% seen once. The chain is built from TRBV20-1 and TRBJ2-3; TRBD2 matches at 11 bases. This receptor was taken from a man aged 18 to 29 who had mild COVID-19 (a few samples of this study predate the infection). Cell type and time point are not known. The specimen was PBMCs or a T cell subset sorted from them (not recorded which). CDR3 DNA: TGCAGTGCTATTAGAGGGACTAGCGGCAACACAGATACGCAGTATTTT. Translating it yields CSAIRGTSGNTDTQYF.